This T cell receptor beta chain was identified during a study of blood T cell repertoires in COVID-19. Background on the study: Acute-phase and convalescent COVID-19 samples originated in the United States, Italy and Spain. T cells, B-cell-depleted T cells, or PBMCs provided the cDNA or gDNA that served as material.

Assay: immunoSEQ multiplex PCR; the TCRdb copy retains only in-frame clones and omits some. The data hold roughly 200,000 clones, with 94% observed a single time. Recruited during active infection, patients (from Seattle) were subsequently followed longitudinally. The CDR3 spans 15 residues. The ends were cut back, 1 base at V and 0 bases at J, with 7 bases in the middle. Germline V CDR1 and CDR2: SGHTA, FQGNSA. The TCR originated in a man aged 25-45 years with COVID-19, enrolled during active disease. Sequencing was done on a sample of peripheral blood. The chain uses TRBV7-2 and TRBJ2-1, with D hard to call. In DNA form, the CDR3 reads TGTGCCAGCAGCTTAGAGTGGAGCTCCTACAATGAGCAGTTCTTC. Its translation is CASSLEWSSYNEQFF. The full variable domain, in which reference TRBV7-2 and TRBJ2-1 provide the parts outside the CDR3, is GAGVSQSPSNKVTEKGKDVELRCDPISGHTALYWYRQSLGQGLEFLIYFQGNSAPDKSGLPSDRFSAERTGGSVSTLTIQRTQQEDSAVYLCASSLEWSSYNEQFFGPGTRLTVL.